This T cell receptor (beta chain) stems from a study of radiotherapy plus CTLA-4 blockade in lung cancer. For the study at large: Objective responses occurred in roughly a sixth of patients; roughly 30% had disease control.

Points on this clone: Antigen unknown.

Trimming at V came to 7 bases and at J to 7 bases, leaving 15 bases not matched to a gene. CDR1 and CDR2 (germline): SGHVS, FNYEAQ. This CDR3 is 15 amino acids long. Repertoires were generated with immunoSEQ multiplex PCR, while TCRdb's copy carries only in-frame clones and drops some. Altogether some 50,000 clones are present, roughly 80% being singletons, with the ten largest covering around 3.2%. Notes on the study in general: In blood, TCR clones derived from the tumor expanded after radiotherapy plus ipilimumab. Strongest reported response predictors: early blood clone changes and post-radiation interferon-beta.

V is TRBV7-6 and J is TRBJ1-1; TRBD1 aligns across 7 bases. Sequences were derived from peripheral blood, sampled from a patient treated with radiotherapy plus ipilimumab. The clonotype comes from a human donor with non-small cell lung cancer who had a partial response to radiotherapy plus ipilimumab. As DNA, the CDR3 is TGTGCCAGCATCCTATTCCCGACAGGGTCGAGTGAAGCTTTCTTT. Its translation is CASILFPTGSSEAFF.